Each of the 9 T cell receptor beta chains below was sequenced from the same sample in a study of T-cell memory formation after mild COVID-19. TCRdb ran MiXCR on the 5' RACE reads and lists one entry per CDR3 protein. The data contain roughly 200,000 distinct CDR3 sequences, 16% of them singletons. The sequenced material came from PBMCs or a T cell subset sorted from them (not recorded which). The receptor source for this set is an adult woman who had mild COVID-19 (a few samples of this study predate the infection). Cell type and time point are not known.

This clonotype was detected ten times or more. This chain uses TRBV7-8 with TRBJ2-7; a possible D gene is TRBD2 (5 bases). Deletions cut 5 bases from V and 4 bases from J, with 6 bases between. This CDR3 spans 11 amino acids. CDR1 and CDR2 (germline): SGHVS, FQNEAQ. This CDR3 reads CASSRGYEQYF. The DNA for the CDR3 is TGTGCCAGCAGCCGCGGGTACGAGCAGTACTTC.

V is TRBV7-2 and J is TRBJ1-5; TRBD1 matches at 7 bases. Trimming at V came to 0 bases and at J to 8 bases, leaving 7 bases not matched to a gene. This CDR3 has 15 residues. Germline values: CDR1 SGHTA, CDR2 FQGNSA. The CDR3 DNA follows: TGTGCCAGCAGCTTAGCAGGTGCAGGGGGTGAGCCCCAGCATTTT. This translates into CASSLAGAGGEPQHF.

This clonotype has a handful of counts. The chain links TRBV3-1 to TRBJ1-3; D gene unclear. Deletions cut 2 bases from V and 1 base from J, with 15 bases between. CDR1 and CDR2 (germline): LGHDT, YNNKEL (reference sequence). CDR3 size: 17 residues. CDR3 nucleotide sequence: TGTGCCAGCAGCCAATCGCAGACCCGATATTCTGGAAACACCATATATTTT. It codes for CASSQSQTRYSGNTIYF. The full variable domain, its missing parts supplied by reference TRBV3-1 and TRBJ1-3, is DTAVSQTPKYLVTQMGNDKSIKCEQNLGHDTMYWYKQDSKKFLKIMFSYNNKELIINETVPNRFSPKSPDKAHLNLHINSLELGDSAVYFCASSQSQTRYSGNTIYFGEGSWLTVV.

The chain combines TRBV20-1 with TRBJ2-1; 16 nucleotides agree with TRBD2. The CDR3 consists of 15 residues. V gave up 4 bases and J gave up 7 bases; unmatched junction bases: 4. Germline CDR1 and CDR2: DFQATT and SNEGSKA (reference sequence). CDR3 amino acids: CSAIGTSGGGNEQFF. CDR3 DNA: TGCAGTGCTATTGGGACTAGCGGGGGGGGTAATGAGCAGTTCTTC.

This clonotype has just a few counts. This chain connects TRBV4-1 to TRBJ2-7; 7 nucleotides line up with TRBD1. Germline CDR1 MGHRA, CDR2 YSYEKL. The CDR3 is 15 residues long. With V trimmed by 3 bases and J by 0 bases, 5 bases remained unmatched. The chain's CDR3 is CASSQTGTASYEQYF. The CDR3 DNA sequence: TGCGCCAGCAGCCAGACCGGGACAGCCTCCTACGAGCAGTACTTC.

This chain links TRBV24-1 with TRBJ2-1; TRBD2 matches 7 bases. The CDR3 loop spans 15 amino acids. Looked up from germline, CDR1 is KGHDR and CDR2 is SFDVKD. V was clipped by 4 bases and J by 4 bases; unmatched bases: 6. The CDR3 sequence: CATSDSGLQYNEQFF. The CDR3 DNA is TGTGCCACCAGTGACTCGGGACTACAGTACAATGAGCAGTTCTTC.

This chain joins TRBV11-2 and TRBJ1-1; a weak D match, TRBD1 (5 bases). CDR1 is SGHAT and CDR2 is FQNNGV in the germline V gene. Trimming shortened V by 3 bases and J by 1 base, and 18 bases separated the two germline ends. The CDR3 covers 17 residues. The CDR3, as DNA: TGTGCCAGCAGCTTCCGACGGGGCCAGGACCGGAACACTGAAGCTTTCTTT. This sequence encodes CASSFRRGQDRNTEAFF.

The chain carries TRBV19 and TRBJ2-2, with D tentatively TRBD1 or TRBD2 (5 bases each). This CDR3 has 15 residues. Germline V gene lookup returns CDR1 LNHDA and CDR2 SQIVND (reference sequence). Trimming removed 3 bases at V and 6 bases at J, with 14 bases between. Written as DNA, the CDR3 is TGTGCCAGTAGTATTGAAACGGGGACGGCCGGGGAGCTGTTTTTT. This codes for CASSIETGTAGELFF.

This clonotype was found a few times. The chain uses TRBV6-5 and TRBJ1-5, with D possibly being TRBD1 (5 bases). V lost 5 bases and J 0 bases, leaving 20 bases between the germline ends. Per the germline V gene, CDR1 is MNHEY and CDR2 is SVGAGI. This CDR3 region has 18 residues. CDR3 nucleotide sequence: TGTGCCAGCAGTCCTCCGGGTCCGAAGGGGCATAGCAATCAGCCCCAGCATTTT. Its translation: CASSPPGPKGHSNQPQHF.